Below, one TCR beta chain is given with its context. The data belong to a study of blood T cell repertoires in COVID-19. Sequencing used immunoSEQ multiplex PCR; TCRdb keeps in-frame clones, though not all of them. Of roughly 250,000 clones listed, 65% to 85% were seen once; the top ten hold less than 2%. The CDR3 loop spans 16 amino acids. V dropped 3 bases and J dropped 3; count of bases not matched to a gene: 8. Germline CDR1 is SEHNR and CDR2 is FQNEAQ (reference sequence). The sample consisted of peripheral blood. J is TRBJ2-5 and V is TRBV7-9, with 9 bases lining up with TRBD1. The origin of this receptor is a woman in her thirties or forties who had recovered from COVID-19. This chain's CDR3 is CASSLGTGWGEETQYF. The DNA of the CDR3 is TGTGCCAGCAGCTTGGGGACAGGGTGGGGTGAAGAGACCCAGTACTTC.